The 5 T cell receptor beta chains below all came from one sample that was sequenced in a study of T cell responses to AZD1222 COVID-19 vaccine. The table came from immunoSEQ multiplex PCR; TCRdb's copy has only in-frame clones and leaves some out. The sample holds under 200,000 clones, about nine tenths seen once. Here the sequenced sample was peripheral blood, taken on day 0 of AZD1222 vaccination. The receptors stem from an adult in good health.

This rearrangement joins TRBV6-2 or TRBV6-3 to TRBJ2-2, with D uncertain. Trimming shortened V by 5 bases and J by 6 bases, and 10 bases separated the two germline ends. This CDR3 is 13 amino acids long. Germline assignment: CDR1 MNHEY and CDR2 SVGEGT. CDR3 region: CASSKGFPGELFF. The CDR3 DNA follows: TGTGCCAGCAGTAAAGGGTTCCCCGGGGAGCTGTTTTTT.

The rearrangement uses TRBV6-5 and TRBJ2-7; 10 nucleotides line up with TRBD1. V lost 5 bases and J lost 1; bases outside the gene matches: 2. CDR3 length: 14 residues. The V gene's germline CDR1 is MNHEY and CDR2 SVGAGI. The CDR3: CASSRQGASYEQYF. For the CDR3, the DNA is TGTGCCAGCAGTAGACAGGGGGCATCCTACGAGCAGTACTTC.

This chain joins TRBV5-6 and TRBJ1-4; a weak D match, TRBD1 (5 bases). The V end was cut by 4 bases, the J end by 13 bases, with 17 bases between. CDR3 length: 13 residues. CDR1 SGHDT and CDR2 YYEEEE come from the germline V gene. The CDR3 region has the DNA TGTGCCAGCAGCCTTGGAGGGGCAAGCGGACTGTTTTTT. Translation: CASSLGGASGLFF.

The chain couples TRBV12-3 or TRBV12-4 to TRBJ2-1, with D possibly TRBD2 on 6 matching bases. The CDR3 covers 13 residues. Trimming shortened V by 3 bases and J by 4 bases, and 7 bases separated the two germline ends. The DNA of the CDR3 is TGTGCCAGCAGTTTTGGACTATACAATGAGCAGTTCTTC. Translating gives CASSFGLYNEQFF.

The chain joins TRBV5-1 to TRBJ1-4, with D uncertain. The germline V and J ends were trimmed by 0 bases and 0 bases, with 6 bases remaining between them. Per the germline V gene, CDR1 is SGHRS and CDR2 is YFSETQ. The CDR3 has 15 residues. The CDR3 coding sequence is TGCGCCAGCAGCTTGGCCGAACCAACTAATGAAAAACTGTTTTTT. This sequence encodes CASSLAEPTNEKLFF.